Shown below are 28 T cell receptor beta chains from a single sample sequenced in a study of blood T cell repertoires in COVID-19. Repertoires were generated with immunoSEQ multiplex PCR, while TCRdb's copy carries only in-frame clones and drops some. The repertoire holds about 130,000 clones, with over 80% as singletons. The sequencing sample was made of PBMCs or T cells enriched from blood (not recorded which). These receptors originate from a man aged 30 to 45 who had recovered from COVID-19.

V is TRBV18 and J is TRBJ1-1; D ambiguous. The CDR3 totals 15 residues. The V and J ends lost 0 bases and 4 bases respectively, with 12 bases between them. Germline values: CDR1 KGHSH, CDR2 LQKENI. The CDR3 DNA sequence: TGTGCCAGCTCACCACCGAATGGTGAGGGCACTGAAGCTTTCTTT. Protein sequence: CASSPPNGEGTEAFF.

The V gene is TRBV10-1, the J gene TRBJ2-1, with D tentatively TRBD2 (5 bases). Trimming removed 5 bases at V and 4 bases at J, with 18 bases between. Germline V lookup: CDR1 WNHNN, CDR2 SYGVQD (reference sequence). The CDR3 is made up of 16 amino acids. The CDR3 region is CASSPILEGTYNEQFF. The CDR3 region has the DNA TGCGCCAGCAGTCCAATTCTCGAGGGAACATACAATGAGCAGTTCTTC.

CDR3 nucleotide sequence: TGTGCCAGTAGTGCTAACTTAAAGGACAGGGACCCTTGGAGCAATCAGCCCCAGCATTTT. It specifies CASSANLKDRDPWSNQPQHF. This chain connects TRBV19 to TRBJ1-5; 8 nucleotides line up with TRBD1. Germline V lookup: CDR1 LNHDA, CDR2 SQIVND (reference sequence). The CDR3 consists of 20 residues. V trimming: 5 bases; J trimming: 1 base; junction bases outside the gene matches: 19.

This chain links TRBV15 with TRBJ2-3; 11 bases are shared with TRBD2. The CDR3 has 15 amino acids. Germline V gene sequence: CDR1 LNHNV, CDR2 YYDKDF (reference sequence). The V gene end was trimmed by 6 bases and the J gene end by 5 bases; junction bases not matched to a gene: 7. As DNA, the CDR3 is TGTGCCACCAGTACCGGGACTAGCGGAAGAGATACGCAGTATTTT. Translated, it gives CATSTGTSGRDTQYF.

The genes are TRBV5-5 and TRBJ1-5; 8 nucleotides line up with TRBD1. Germline lookup yields CDR1 SGHKS and CDR2 YYEKEE (reference sequence). There are 12 residues in the CDR3. With 0 bases clipped from V and 11 bases from J, the junction kept 1 base outside the gene matches. As DNA, the CDR3 is TGTGCCAGCAGCTTGGGGACAGGGACCCAGCATTTT. This encodes CASSLGTGTQHF.

This sequence joins TRBV24-1 and TRBJ1-4; the match to TRBD1 covers 7 bases. V gave up 5 bases and J gave up 3 bases; unmatched junction bases: 5. The CDR3 is made up of 15 amino acids. Germline CDR1 is KGHDR and CDR2 is SFDVKD. CDR3 DNA: TGTGCCACCAGTGGAGAGGGGGCGCCTAATGAAAAACTGTTTTTT. Protein product: CATSGEGAPNEKLFF.

The chain joins TRBV7-9 to TRBJ2-5; D is undetermined. The CDR3 consists of 13 residues. V was shortened by 2 bases and J by 4 bases, with 8 bases between the two germline ends. In germline, CDR1 is SEHNR, CDR2 FQNEAQ (reference sequence). CDR3 in amino acids: CASSLPLPETQYF. In nucleotides, the CDR3 is TGTGCCAGCAGCTTACCCCTACCAGAGACCCAGTACTTC.

The CDR3 reads CASRNTMNTEAFF. The CDR3 bases are TGTGCCAGCAGAAACACCATGAACACTGAAGCTTTCTTT. This rearrangement joins TRBV5-6 to TRBJ1-1; D ambiguous. Germline-derived CDR1 and CDR2 are SGHDT and YYEEEE. The CDR3 has 13 amino acids. Trimming shortened V by 5 bases and J by 0 bases, and 8 bases separated the two germline ends.

The CDR3 is CASSLSREQFF. CDR3 in DNA: TGTGCCAGCAGTTTAAGCAGGGAGCAGTTCTTC. The chain has TRBV28 and TRBJ2-1; no definite D call. The germline gives CDR1 MDHEN, CDR2 SYDVKM. V lost 2 bases and J lost 10, with 6 bases in between. CDR3 length equals 11 residues.

The CDR3 nucleotides are TGTGCCAGCAGCCCCCGTCCTCACAGGGGCTCTGAAGCTTTCTTT. It specifies CASSPRPHRGSEAFF. V is TRBV9 and J is TRBJ1-1, with 7 nucleotides matching TRBD1. V lost 4 bases and J lost 6; bases outside the gene matches: 12. Germline V gene sequence: CDR1 SGDLS, CDR2 YYNGEE. The CDR3 spans 15 residues.

The chain combines TRBV2 with TRBJ1-4; 10 bases align to TRBD1. J was trimmed by 7 bases and V by 7 bases; bases with no gene match: 6. This CDR3 has 14 residues. Germline-derived CDR1 and CDR2 are SNHLY and FYNNEI. CDR3 in DNA: TGTGCCAGCAAACCGGGACAGGGGAGTGAAAAACTGTTTTTT. The encoded protein is CASKPGQGSEKLFF.

This clone has only a few counts. The chain uses TRBV24-1 and TRBJ2-1, with a possible D match to TRBD1 (6 bases). The CDR3 runs 14 residues. Between the trimmed V and J ends, which lost 6 bases and 0 bases, there was a span of 8 bases. From germline, CDR1 is KGHDR and CDR2 SFDVKD. CDR3 residues: CATSQGPSYNEQFF. Here the CDR3 DNA reads TGTGCCACCAGTCAGGGGCCCTCCTACAATGAGCAGTTCTTC.

As concerns this clone: The junction departs from germline at one end; a sequencing error may be responsible. The chain is built from TRBV2 and TRBJ2-7, with 11 bases that match TRBD1. There are 14 residues in the CDR3. Germline V lookup: CDR1 SNHLY, CDR2 FYNNEI. For the CDR3, the DNA is TGTGCCAGCAGGGAAGGACAGGGGGCGGAGGAGCAGTACTTC. This sequence encodes CASREGQGAEEQYF. The variable domain in full, with the rest retrieved from reference TRBV2 and TRBJ2-7, is EPEVTQTPSHQVTQMGQEVILRCVPISNHLYFYWYRQILGQKVEFLVSFYNNEISEKSEIFDDQFSVERPDGSNFTLKIRSTKLEDSAMYFCASREGQGAEEQYFGPGTRLTVT.

This clone was found a few times. This CDR3 reads CASSLKNGFRETQYF. The CDR3 DNA reads TGTGCCAGCAGCTTAAAAAACGGGTTCCGGGAGACCCAGTACTTC. The chain recombines TRBV7-6 with TRBJ2-5; D uncertain. Trimming stripped 2 bases from V and 5 bases from J, with 15 bases between. The V gene's germline CDR1 is SGHVS and CDR2 FNYEAQ. This CDR3 has 15 amino acids.

The CDR3 sequence: CASILREGTEAFF. CDR3 nucleotides: TGTGCCAGCATCCTCAGGGAGGGGACTGAAGCTTTCTTT. V and J are TRBV7-2 and TRBJ1-1, with a possible D match to TRBD1 (5 bases). Germline V gene lookup returns CDR1 SGHTA and CDR2 FQGNSA. V shed 7 bases and J shed 5 bases, with 14 bases lying between them. The CDR3 contains 13 residues.

The rearrangement links TRBV7-9 to TRBJ2-3, with 7 bases fitting TRBD2. V was pared by 4 bases and J by 0 bases, with 7 bases of the junction left unmatched. The CDR3 is made up of 16 amino acids. Per germline, CDR1 SEHNR and CDR2 FQNEAQ (reference sequence). This chain's CDR3 is CASSSPRGGSTDTQYF. The CDR3 DNA reads TGTGCCAGCAGCTCACCTAGGGGAGGGAGCACAGATACGCAGTATTTT.

J is TRBJ1-5 and V is TRBV9; D may be TRBD1 (5 bases). CDR3 length equals 13 residues. Germline CDR1 SGDLS, CDR2 YYNGEE. V was shortened by 3 bases and J by 3 bases, with 7 bases between the two germline ends. CDR3 loop: CASSAGPNQPQHF. CDR3 coding DNA: TGTGCCAGCAGCGCAGGGCCCAATCAGCCCCAGCATTTT.

The J gene is TRBJ2-7, the V gene TRBV12-3 or TRBV12-4; no definite D call. The length of the CDR3 is 11 residues. V was clipped by 5 bases and J by 4 bases, with 6 bases between them. In DNA form, the CDR3 reads TGTGCCAGCAGTAGTACTTACGAGCAGTACTTC. Encoded protein: CASSSTYEQYF.

The CDR3 reads CASSTGGGEAFF. CDR3 nucleotides: TGTGCCAGTAGTACGGGTGGTGGTGAAGCTTTCTTT. The chain has TRBV19 and TRBJ1-1; no reliable D call. The V gene lost 4 bases and the J gene lost 7 bases, with 10 bases spanning the gap. This CDR3 is 12 amino acids long. Germline V lookup: CDR1 LNHDA, CDR2 SQIVND (reference sequence).

The chain carries TRBV18 and TRBJ2-1, with TRBD1 identical over 10 bases. Germline trimming cut 3 bases from V and 2 bases from J; bases unmatched to any gene: 13. Germline V lookup: CDR1 KGHSH, CDR2 LQKENI. This CDR3 has 19 amino acids. The CDR3 reads CASSPRTGGEVFAYNEQFF. The CDR3 region has the DNA TGTGCCAGCTCACCCCGGACAGGGGGAGAAGTCTTCGCCTACAATGAGCAGTTCTTC.

The J gene is TRBJ2-2, the V gene TRBV15, with TRBD2 matching over 8 bases. This CDR3 comprises 18 residues. With 0 bases clipped from V and 4 bases from J, the junction kept 10 bases outside the gene matches. The germline gives CDR1 LNHNV, CDR2 YYDKDF (reference sequence). The CDR3 protein is CATSRDVREGQSTGELFF. CDR3 sequence (DNA): TGTGCCACCAGCAGAGATGTTCGGGAGGGCCAAAGCACCGGGGAGCTGTTTTTT.

The V call is TRBV3-1 (or the pseudogene TRBV3-2), the J call TRBJ1-6; perhaps TRBD1 as D (6 bases). This CDR3 is built from 13 residues. V was pared by 4 bases and J by 12 bases, with 13 bases between. CDR1 is LGHDT, CDR2 YNNKEL, per germline (reference sequence). CDR3 protein: CASSPEGGRPLHF. The CDR3 DNA reads TGTGCCAGCAGCCCCGAGGGGGGGCGACCCCTCCACTTT.

This clone appeared a single time. The rearrangement links TRBV7-9 to TRBJ1-6; D may be TRBD1 (6 bases). This CDR3 has 15 amino acids. The germline gives CDR1 SEHNR, CDR2 FQNEAQ (reference sequence). V was shortened by 4 bases and J by 3 bases, with 10 bases between the two germline ends. The CDR3 DNA sequence: TGTGCCAGCAGCTCTCACAGGGACTATAATTCACCCCTCCACTTT. Its translation is CASSSHRDYNSPLHF.

The V and J genes are TRBV29-1 and TRBJ1-2, with D possibly being TRBD1 (5 bases). Germline assignment: CDR1 SQVTM and CDR2 ANQGSEA. Trimming removed 3 bases from V and 0 bases from J, with 8 bases in between. This CDR3 contains 13 residues. The CDR3 spells CSVENRTNYGYTF. CDR3 nucleotides: TGCAGCGTTGAGAACAGGACTAACTATGGCTACACCTTC.

The genes are TRBV12-3 or TRBV12-4 and TRBJ1-5, with a weak D call TRBD1 (5 bases). V gave up 6 bases and J gave up 4 bases, with 10 bases separating them. The CDR3 runs 13 residues. The CDR3 DNA reads as TGTGCCAGCAGCCGGACACCGAATCAGCCCCAGCATTTT. Its protein product is CASSRTPNQPQHF.

The V and J genes are TRBV24-1 and TRBJ2-1, with D perhaps matching TRBD2 (6 bases). This CDR3 is 17 amino acids long. Germline V gives CDR1 KGHDR, CDR2 SFDVKD. V dropped 1 base and J dropped 7 bases, with 19 bases sitting between them. CDR3 coding DNA: TGTGCCACCAGTGATTTACCAGGGCGGGACGGTGGGAATGAGCAGTTCTTC. It is translated as CATSDLPGRDGGNEQFF.

This sequence joins TRBV18 and TRBJ2-7, with D hard to call. V was clipped by 2 bases and J by 7 bases, with 15 bases between them. Germline V gene lookup returns CDR1 KGHSH and CDR2 LQKENI. This CDR3 spans 14 amino acids. CDR3: CASSPSGNSGEQYV. CDR3 nucleotide sequence: TGTGCCAGCTCACCATCCGGTAATTCGGGTGAGCAGTACGTC.

The gene calls are TRBV10-3 and TRBJ1-5; D remains unclear. Germline assignment: CDR1 ENHRY and CDR2 SYGVKD. This CDR3 region has 16 residues. V lost 0 bases and J 0 bases, leaving 9 bases between the germline ends. The CDR3 nucleotides are TGTGCCATCAGTGAGTCACGAGGAAATAGCAATCAGCCCCAGCATTTT. Translated: CAISESRGNSNQPQHF.